The 26 T cell receptor beta chains presented below share a single source sample, sequenced in a study of T cells in Graves' hyperthyroidism and ophthalmopathy. RNA transcripts were the template for amplifying TCR beta CDR3 regions. The HTBI primer set drove a first-round RT-PCR of the TCR CDR3. From the multiplex PCR reads, TCRdb called clonotypes with MiXCR, one entry per CDR3 protein. Here the sample spans fewer than 350,000 distinct CDR3 sequences, less than 20% being singletons. Sequenced: blood. These TCRs come from a middle-aged woman with Graves' ophthalmopathy.

The sample holds many counts of this clonotype. The J gene is TRBJ2-4, the V gene TRBV11-1; D gene uncertain. Germline V gene lookup returns CDR1 SGHAT and CDR2 FQDESV (reference sequence). V gave up 5 bases and J gave up 8 bases, with 13 bases separating them. The CDR3 length is 13 residues. CDR3 nucleotide sequence: TGTGCCAGCAGCCCGAGACTCGGTGACATTCAGTACTTC. It codes for CASSPRLGDIQYF.

This clonotype was found many times. V and J are TRBV28 and TRBJ1-2; D call uncertain. Trimming removed 11 bases from V and 4 bases from J, with 14 bases in between. The CDR3 sequence is 12 residues long. Germline V gene data show CDR1 as MDHEN and CDR2 as SYDVKM. CDR3 loop: CAYAQAGYGYTF. The CDR3 DNA sequence: TGTGCCTATGCTCAAGCGGGCTATGGCTACACCTTC.

This clonotype came up many times. This could be a read error, since a much larger clone is one nucleotide away. The chain is built from TRBV12-3 or TRBV12-4 and TRBJ1-5; possibly TRBD1 for D (5 bases). This CDR3 contains 12 residues. Trimming took off 4 bases at V and 5 bases at J, with 6 bases between the two ends. Here the CDR3 reads CASSSQDQPQHF. The CDR3 DNA sequence: TGTGCCAGCAGTTCACAGGATCAGCCCCAGCATTTT.

This clonotype has ten or more counts. The genes are TRBV6-9 and TRBJ2-2; TRBD1 might be the D (5 bases). Germline lookup yields CDR1 MNHGY and CDR2 SVAAGI. V dropped 4 bases and J dropped 3 bases, with 30 bases sitting between them. The CDR3 totals 21 residues. CDR3 DNA: TGTGCCAGCAGTTCATTCGGGTACTATTTCGACAGCACAGAGGACACCGGGGAGCTGTTTTTT. Amino acid sequence: CASSSFGYYFDSTEDTGELFF.

In this sample, this clonotype turned up many times. The rearrangement links TRBV30 to TRBJ2-5; D call uncertain. This CDR3 region has 12 residues. Between the trimmed V and J ends, which lost 3 bases and 2 bases, there was a span of 7 bases. Germline V gives CDR1 GTSNPN, CDR2 SVGIG (reference sequence). The CDR3 region has the DNA TGTGCCTGGAGCGGTAGACAAGAGACCCAGTACTTC. Its protein is CAWSGRQETQYF.

In its sample, this clonotype was seen many times. This sequence joins TRBV5-1 and TRBJ2-7; TRBD2 agrees at 10 bases. This CDR3 has 15 residues. CDR1 is SGHRS and CDR2 is YFSETQ in the germline V gene. The ends lost 3 bases at V and 6 bases at J; junction bases unmatched: 9. CDR3 DNA sequence: TGCGCCAGCAGCTCCCCCGAGATAGCGGGAGGCGAGCAGTACTTC. Translation gives CASSSPEIAGGEQYF.

The V gene is TRBV6-1, the J gene TRBJ1-2, with TRBD1 matching 7 bases. CDR3 size: 15 residues. J gave up 3 bases and V 6 bases, and 10 bases lay outside the gene matches. Germline V lookup: CDR1 MNHNS, CDR2 SASEGT. The CDR3 reads CASRPYRGVDYGYTF. The CDR3 DNA reads as TGTGCCAGCAGGCCATACAGGGGAGTCGACTATGGCTACACCTTC.

This clonotype was observed at least ten times. The J gene is TRBJ1-3, the V gene TRBV25-1, with no clear D. V was pared by 4 bases and J by 6 bases, with 4 bases between. Germline assignment: CDR1 MGHDK and CDR2 SYGVNS. The CDR3 is 11 amino acids. CDR3 coding DNA: TGTGCCAGCAGTGGTTTAAACACCATATATTTT. Protein: CASSGLNTIYF.

This clonotype was detected many times. The genes are TRBV5-8 and TRBJ2-7; TRBD2 is a possible D gene (6 bases). With 1 base removed from V and 5 bases from J, the gap between germline ends came to 13 bases. This CDR3 comprises 14 residues. The germline gives CDR1 SGHTS, CDR2 YDEGEE. CDR3 protein: CASSLRGAGNEQYF. Written as DNA, the CDR3 is TGTGCCAGCAGCTTGCGAGGGGCGGGAAACGAGCAGTACTTC.

The table lists this clonotype with many counts. The rearrangement uses TRBV5-1 and TRBJ1-6, with a tentative D call TRBD1 (6 bases). In germline, CDR1 is SGHRS, CDR2 YFSETQ. Trimming pared 4 bases from V and 0 bases from J, leaving 14 bases between. The CDR3 contains 17 residues. CDR3 in DNA: TGCGCCAGCAGCGTGGGGACACCTAGCTCCTATAATTCACCCCTCCACTTT. It codes for CASSVGTPSSYNSPLHF.

As for this clonotype: A read error may account for a junction end that differs from germline. V and J are TRBV6-2 or TRBV6-3 and TRBJ1-2; D is unresolved. Per germline, CDR1 MNHEY and CDR2 SVGEGT. The CDR3 spans 13 residues. The CDR3 coding sequence is TGTGCCAGCAGGGTCCCGGTGGAGTTTGGCTACAGCTTC. Its translation: CASRVPVEFGYSF.

This clonotype was observed at least ten times. One base away lies a much larger clone, so this may be a sequencing read error. V usage is TRBV28 and J usage is TRBJ1-1; D call uncertain. The length of the CDR3 is 15 residues. Germline V gives CDR1 MDHEN, CDR2 SYDVKM. CDR3 coding DNA: TGTGCCAGCAGTTTCTCACGCTCGCGGCGTACTGAAGCTCTCTTT. Translation gives CASSFSRSRRTEALF. Drawing the rest from reference TRBV28 and TRBJ1-1, the complete variable domain is DVKVTQSSRYLVKRTGEKVFLECVQDMDHENMFWYRQDPGLGLRLIYFSYDVKMKEKGDIPEGYSVSREKKERFSLILESASTNQTSMYLCASSFSRSRRTEALFGQGTRLTVV.

This clonotype was observed at least ten times. This chain connects TRBV27 to TRBJ1-2, with D possibly being TRBD1 (5 bases). CDR1 and CDR2 from the germline V gene are MNHEY and SMNVEV (reference sequence). This CDR3 is 15 amino acids long. The V gene lost 5 bases and the J gene lost 4 bases, with 17 bases spanning the gap. Here the CDR3 DNA reads TGTGCCAGCAGTGAACGGGACTCTCTATCCTATGGCTACACCTTC. It specifies CASSERDSLSYGYTF.

This clonotype was seen just once. The chain couples TRBV6-1 to TRBJ2-5; 7 bases are shared with TRBD1. J lost 3 bases, V lost 6 bases, and 7 bases had no gene match. Per the germline V gene, CDR1 is MNHNS and CDR2 is SASEGT. This CDR3 contains 14 residues. CDR3 in DNA: TGTGCCAGCAGCTGGGGACAGAGAAAAGAGACCCAGTACTTC. Encoded protein: CASSWGQRKETQYF.

In this sample, this clonotype turned up many times. The V gene is TRBV9, the J gene TRBJ2-7; the match to TRBD2 covers 7 bases. The trim removed 0 bases at V and 0 bases at J, leaving 12 bases unmatched. Germline-derived CDR1 and CDR2 are SGDLS and YYNGEE. The CDR3 runs 18 residues. In DNA, the CDR3 is TGTGCCAGCAGCGTAGGGGTTGTGGGGCGGGGGAGCTCCTACGAGCAGTACTTC. Amino acid sequence: CASSVGVVGRGSSYEQYF.

This clonotype was observed at least ten times. The chain uses TRBV10-3 and TRBJ2-5; TRBD2 agrees at 16 bases. Germline V lookup: CDR1 ENHRY, CDR2 SYGVKD. CDR3 length equals 19 residues. With 8 bases clipped from V and 3 bases from J, the junction kept 15 bases outside the gene matches. The CDR3 loop reads CAIPPSGTSGRGGKETQYF. CDR3 bases: TGTGCCATCCCCCCCTCCGGGACTAGCGGGAGGGGAGGGAAAGAGACCCAGTACTTC.

As regards this clonotype: The conserved closing phenylalanine or tryptophan is absent in this CDR3, likely reflecting a read error. The chain has TRBV11-2 and TRBJ2-5; D may be TRBD1 (6 bases). Trimming left V 2 bases short and J 3 bases short, with 7 bases between. Germline-derived CDR1 and CDR2 are SGHAT and FQNNGV. CDR3 length: 13 residues. CDR3 protein: CASSLPGEETQYY. CDR3 DNA: TGTGCCAGCAGCTTACCAGGGGAAGAGACCCAGTACTAC.

This clonotype has at least ten counts. The gene calls are TRBV30 and TRBJ1-1; 8 nucleotides match TRBD1. Germline lookup yields CDR1 GTSNPN and CDR2 SVGIG (reference sequence). The V segment lost 6 bases and the J segment 5 bases; nucleotides outside the gene matches: 8. The CDR3 has 13 residues. The CDR3 region has the DNA TGTGCCTGCCAGAGACAGGGGAAAACTGAAGCTTTCTTT. It yields the protein CACQRQGKTEAFF. The whole variable domain, remainder taken from reference TRBV30 and TRBJ1-1, is SQTIHQWPATLVQPVGSPLSLECTVEGTSNPNLYWYRQAAGRGLQLLFYSVGIGQISSEVPQNLSASRPQDRQFILSSKKLLLSDSGFYLCACQRQGKTEAFFGQGTRLTVV.

This clonotype was recorded many times. This chain connects TRBV9 to TRBJ2-7; 9 bases agree with TRBD2. Germline V gives CDR1 SGDLS, CDR2 YYNGEE. V shed 3 bases and J 2 bases; nucleotides not matched to a gene: 15. The CDR3 length is 18 residues. CDR3 protein: CASSGPVAGEWEPYEQYF. The CDR3 DNA reads as TGTGCCAGCAGCGGCCCGGTAGCGGGAGAGTGGGAGCCCTACGAGCAGTACTTC.

This clonotype was picked up many times. This rearrangement joins TRBV20-1 to TRBJ2-7; 14 nucleotides align to TRBD2. The V segment lost 0 bases and the J segment 4 bases; nucleotides outside the gene matches: 14. The CDR3 contains 19 residues. From germline, CDR1 is DFQATT and CDR2 SNEGSKA (reference sequence). The CDR3 sequence is CSARDLEGLAGVGAYEQYF. As DNA, the CDR3 is TGCAGTGCTAGAGACCTAGAGGGACTAGCGGGAGTCGGGGCTTACGAGCAGTACTTC.

At least ten counts were recorded for this clonotype. This may come from a read error, since a much larger clone is one base off. V usage is TRBV7-9 and J usage is TRBJ1-2; unclear D gene. The CDR3 contains 14 residues. V was trimmed by 5 bases and J by 0 bases, leaving 10 bases between them. Germline CDR1 reads SEHNR; CDR2 reads FQNEAQ (reference sequence). The CDR3 protein is CASSIGSSNYGYTF. The CDR3 DNA follows: TGTGCCAGCAGCATCGGCAGCTCTAACTATGGCTACACCTTC.

About this clonotype itself: Since the CDR3 does not end with the conserved phenylalanine or tryptophan, this likely comes from a read error. The chain uses TRBV12-3 or TRBV12-4 and TRBJ1-2; D not certain. Deletions cut 7 bases from V and 0 bases from J, with 9 bases between. CDR3 length: 13 residues. The CDR3 reads CASNFNANYGYTS. CDR3 sequence (DNA): TGTGCCAGCAACTTTAATGCTAACTATGGCTACACCTCC.

This clonotype was found many times. This chain uses TRBV28 with TRBJ1-6, with a possible D match to TRBD1 (5 bases). The CDR3 extends over 15 amino acids. Trimming stripped 5 bases from V and 2 bases from J, with 10 bases between. Germline V gives CDR1 MDHEN, CDR2 SYDVKM. DNA for the CDR3: TGTGCCAGCAGTGGGGCCAGTACCTATAATTCACCCCTCCACTTT. This codes for CASSGASTYNSPLHF. The whole variable domain, remainder taken from reference TRBV28 and TRBJ1-6, is DVKVTQSSRYLVKRTGEKVFLECVQDMDHENMFWYRQDPGLGLRLIYFSYDVKMKEKGDIPEGYSVSREKKERFSLILESASTNQTSMYLCASSGASTYNSPLHFGNGTRLTVT.

This clonotype was detected ten times or more. The chain has TRBV27 and TRBJ2-2; D ambiguous. The CDR3 is 15 residues long. The V end lost 2 bases, the J end lost 2 bases, and 9 bases lay between the germline ends. Per the germline V gene, CDR1 is MNHEY and CDR2 is SMNVEV (reference sequence). Written as DNA, the CDR3 is TGTGCCAGCAGTTTAAGGCGGTCCAACACCGGGGAGCTGTTTTTT. It is translated as CASSLRRSNTGELFF.

J is TRBJ1-1 and V is TRBV4-3; no clear D gene. Trimming stripped 1 base from V and 4 bases from J, with 7 bases between. The CDR3 sequence is 13 residues long. Germline loops: CDR1 LGHNA, CDR2 YSLEER. This CDR3 is CASSQVEGTEAFF. CDR3 DNA: TGCGCCAGCAGCCAAGTGGAGGGCACTGAAGCTTTCTTT.

This clonotype was picked up many times. The genes are TRBV6-1 and TRBJ2-5; 8 bases are a match to TRBD1. After removal of 4 bases from V and 4 bases from J, the junction contained 8 bases not matched to a gene. The CDR3 runs 15 residues. CDR1 is MNHNS, CDR2 SASEGT, per germline. CDR3 nucleotide sequence: TGTGCCAGCAGTGTTACGGGGACAGGTCGAGAGACCCAGTACTTC. This translates into CASSVTGTGRETQYF.